The clone carrying this T cell receptor (beta chain) was seen a handful of times. No antigen is known for it. TCRdb called the 5' RACE reads again in MiXCR, with one record for every CDR3 protein. The data hold about 620,000 distinct CDR3 sequences, with approximately 18% observed a single time. The source of the sample is a study of T-cell memory formation after mild COVID-19. Study-level background: TCR clusters were mostly donor specific. The study, taken as a whole, reports: Contracting clones from day 15 to 85 showed balanced CD4/CD8; later expanders favored CD4+. The pre-infection memory compartment contained some responding clones, suggesting cross-reactive memory joined. CD4+ contracting clones were found mainly in CM and EM, and CD8+ ones in EMRA.

V lost 7 bases and J lost 3; bases outside the gene matches: 3. Germline V gene data show CDR1 as MNHEY and CDR2 as SVGEGT. The CDR3 consists of 13 residues. Source material: PBMCs or a T cell subset sorted from them (not recorded which). This chain joins TRBV6-2 or TRBV6-3 and TRBJ2-1; 7 bases map to TRBD2. This sequence was found in an adult woman who had mild COVID-19 (a few samples of this study predate the infection). Cell type and time point are not known. CDR3 protein: CASKRGGYNEQFF. The CDR3 DNA is TGTGCCAGCAAGCGGGGCGGCTACAATGAGCAGTTCTTC.